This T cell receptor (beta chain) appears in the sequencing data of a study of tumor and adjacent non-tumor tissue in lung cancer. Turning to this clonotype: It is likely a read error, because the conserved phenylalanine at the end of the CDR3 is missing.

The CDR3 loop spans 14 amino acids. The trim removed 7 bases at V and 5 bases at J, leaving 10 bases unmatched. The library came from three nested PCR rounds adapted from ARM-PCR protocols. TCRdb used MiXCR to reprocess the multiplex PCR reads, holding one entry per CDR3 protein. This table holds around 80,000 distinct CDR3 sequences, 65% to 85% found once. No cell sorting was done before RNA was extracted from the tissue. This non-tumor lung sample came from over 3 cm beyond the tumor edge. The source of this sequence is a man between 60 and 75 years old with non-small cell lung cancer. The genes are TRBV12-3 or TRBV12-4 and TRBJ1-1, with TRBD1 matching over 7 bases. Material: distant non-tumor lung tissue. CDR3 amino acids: CASTTGEGRTEAFY. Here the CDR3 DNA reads TGTGCCAGCACTACAGGGGAGGGCCGGACTGAAGCTTTCTAT.